This T cell receptor (beta chain) was observed in a study of CD8+ T cells in alopecia areata. RNA extraction was followed by reverse transcription into cDNA, which acted as the sequencing template. The assay was immunoSEQ multiplex PCR, and TCRdb's table has in-frame clones only and misses some. The sample includes 200,000 to 300,000 clones, none of them occurring once. This clone was detected only a few times. The genes are named according to mouse. The CDR3 end lies 4 residues beyond the end of the read and is filled in from the germline J gene. Trimming took 6 bases from V and 6 from J, leaving 13 bases between them. CDR3 length equals 13 residues. The germline V gene encodes CDR1 FNHDT and CDR2 SITEND (reference sequence). Separation of pooled cutaneous lymph node cells was by sorting with CD4, CD8alpha, NKG2D, NKG2ACE and other markers.

The genes are TRBV19 and TRBJ2-1; maybe TRBD1 (6 bases). The receptor's source is a C3H/HeJ mouse with alopecia areata. MHC haplotype of the mouse line: H2-k. The specimen was CD4+ T cells sorted from a lymph node. Incomplete CDR3 DNA: TGTGCCAGCAACAGGGTGAGAGGTGCT. Translation gives CASNRVRGA. In full, the CDR3 reads CASNRVRGAEQFF.